Only one count was recorded for the clone carrying this T cell receptor beta chain. Its specificity is unknown. The table came from immunoSEQ multiplex PCR; TCRdb's copy has only in-frame clones and leaves some out. The data show approximately 40,000 clones, 80% to 90% seen once. This sample was taken from a study of OX40 agonist ivuxolimab in advanced cancers. Study in general: The study reported partial responses in three patients: one hepatocellular carcinoma, two cutaneous melanoma.

General study points: Still undetermined is the antigen specificity of the expanded peripheral T cells.

The CDR3 sequence is 15 residues long. Germline V gene lookup returns CDR1 MNHEY and CDR2 SVGAGI. Trimming removed 0 bases from V and 5 bases from J, with 14 bases in between. This TCR was recovered from an adult with an advanced solid tumor such as melanoma, head and neck, liver or kidney cancer. The J gene is TRBJ2-7, the V gene TRBV6-5; the D gene could be TRBD1 or TRBD2 (5 bases each). Sequences were derived from CD4+ or CD8+ T cells sorted from blood, sampled in a trial of the OX40 agonist ivuxolimab. CDR3 amino acids: CASSYSSRGVDEQYF. The CDR3 bases are TGTGCCAGCAGTTACTCGAGTAGGGGAGTCGACGAGCAGTACTTC.